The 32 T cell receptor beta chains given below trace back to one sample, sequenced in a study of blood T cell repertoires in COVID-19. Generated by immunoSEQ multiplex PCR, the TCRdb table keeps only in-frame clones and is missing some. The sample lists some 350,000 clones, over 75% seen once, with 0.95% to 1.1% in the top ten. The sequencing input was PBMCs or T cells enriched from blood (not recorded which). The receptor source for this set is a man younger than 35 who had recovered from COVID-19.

The CDR3 here is CASRHRGTNTEAFF. CDR3 DNA: TGTGCCAGCAGACACAGGGGGACGAACACTGAAGCTTTCTTT. The V gene is TRBV11-1, the J gene TRBJ1-1; 8 nucleotides line up with TRBD1. The junction had 4 bases not matched to a gene; V was cut back by 6 bases and J by 1 base. CDR1 SGHAT and CDR2 FQDESV come from the germline V gene (reference sequence). The CDR3 length is 14 residues.

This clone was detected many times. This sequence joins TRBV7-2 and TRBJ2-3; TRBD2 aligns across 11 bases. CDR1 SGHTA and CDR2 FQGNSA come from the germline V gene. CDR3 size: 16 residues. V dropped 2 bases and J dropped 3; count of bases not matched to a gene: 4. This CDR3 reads CASSLSLAGATDTQYF. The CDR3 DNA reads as TGTGCCAGCAGCTTATCACTAGCGGGAGCAACAGATACGCAGTATTTT.

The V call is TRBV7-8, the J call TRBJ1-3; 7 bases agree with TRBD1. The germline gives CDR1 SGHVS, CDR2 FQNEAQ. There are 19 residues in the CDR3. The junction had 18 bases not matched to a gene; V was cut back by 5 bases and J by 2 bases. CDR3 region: CASSTRTGLLRGPGNTIYF. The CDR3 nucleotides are TGTGCCAGCAGCACTCGGACAGGCCTCTTGAGAGGACCTGGAAACACCATATATTTT.

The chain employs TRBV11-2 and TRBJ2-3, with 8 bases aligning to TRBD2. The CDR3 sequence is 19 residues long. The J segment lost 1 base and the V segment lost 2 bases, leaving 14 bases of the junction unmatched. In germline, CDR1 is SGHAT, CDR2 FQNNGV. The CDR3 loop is CASSLYVVKREWGTDTQYF. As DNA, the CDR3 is TGTGCCAGCAGCTTATACGTGGTGAAGCGGGAGTGGGGCACAGATACGCAGTATTTT.

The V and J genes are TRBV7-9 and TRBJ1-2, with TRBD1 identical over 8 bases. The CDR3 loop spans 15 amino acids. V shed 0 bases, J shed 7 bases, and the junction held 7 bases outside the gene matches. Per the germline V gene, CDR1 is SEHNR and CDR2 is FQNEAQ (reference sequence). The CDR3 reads CASSLAARQGSGYTF. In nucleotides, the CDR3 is TGTGCCAGCAGCTTAGCGGCGAGACAGGGGAGTGGCTACACCTTC.

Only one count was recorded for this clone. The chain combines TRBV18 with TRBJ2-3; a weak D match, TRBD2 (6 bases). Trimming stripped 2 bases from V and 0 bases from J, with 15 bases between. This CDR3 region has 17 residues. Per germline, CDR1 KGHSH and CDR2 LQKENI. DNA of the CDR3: TGTGCCAGCTCACCAAACCCGGGACTGACTAGCACAGATACGCAGTATTTT. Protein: CASSPNPGLTSTDTQYF. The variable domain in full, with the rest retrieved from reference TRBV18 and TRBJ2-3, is NAGVMQNPRHLVRRRGQEARLRCSPMKGHSHVYWYRQLPEEGLKFMVYLQKENIIDESGMPKERFSAEFPKEGPSILRIQQVVRGDSAAYFCASSPNPGLTSTDTQYFGPGTRLTVL.

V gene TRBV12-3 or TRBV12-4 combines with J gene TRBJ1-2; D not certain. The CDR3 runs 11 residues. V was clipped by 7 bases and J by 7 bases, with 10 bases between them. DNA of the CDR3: TGTGCCAGCACCCTCGTCGGTGGCTACACCTTC. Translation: CASTLVGGYTF.

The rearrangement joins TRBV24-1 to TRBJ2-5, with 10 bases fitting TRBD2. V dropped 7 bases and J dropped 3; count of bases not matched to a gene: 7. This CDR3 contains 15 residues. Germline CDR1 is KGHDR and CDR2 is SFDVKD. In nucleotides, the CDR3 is TGTGCCACCAGCTCCGGGCTAGCGGGGGAAGAGACCCAGTACTTC. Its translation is CATSSGLAGEETQYF.

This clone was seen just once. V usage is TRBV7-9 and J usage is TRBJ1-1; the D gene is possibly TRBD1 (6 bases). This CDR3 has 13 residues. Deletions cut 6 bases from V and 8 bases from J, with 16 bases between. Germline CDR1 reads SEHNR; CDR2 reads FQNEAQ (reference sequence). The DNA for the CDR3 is TGTGCCAGCAGGAATCTCGACAGGTCGGAAGCTTTCTTT. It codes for CASRNLDRSEAFF.

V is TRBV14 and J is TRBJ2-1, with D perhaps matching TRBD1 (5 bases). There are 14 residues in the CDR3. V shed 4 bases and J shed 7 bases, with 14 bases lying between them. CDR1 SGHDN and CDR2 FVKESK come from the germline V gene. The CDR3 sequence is CASSPLKGLNEQFF. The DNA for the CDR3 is TGTGCCAGCAGCCCCTTGAAGGGGCTGAATGAGCAGTTCTTC.

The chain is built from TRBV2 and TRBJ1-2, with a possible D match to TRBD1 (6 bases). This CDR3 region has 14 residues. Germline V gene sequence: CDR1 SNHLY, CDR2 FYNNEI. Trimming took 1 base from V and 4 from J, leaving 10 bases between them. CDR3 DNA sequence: TGTGCCAGCAGTGAAGGTGTGACAGGCTATGGCTACACCTTC. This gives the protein CASSEGVTGYGYTF. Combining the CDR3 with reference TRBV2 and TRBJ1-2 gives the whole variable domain EPEVTQTPSHQVTQMGQEVILRCVPISNHLYFYWYRQILGQKVEFLVSFYNNEISEKSEIFDDQFSVERPDGSNFTLKIRSTKLEDSAMYFCASSEGVTGYGYTFGSGTRLTVV.

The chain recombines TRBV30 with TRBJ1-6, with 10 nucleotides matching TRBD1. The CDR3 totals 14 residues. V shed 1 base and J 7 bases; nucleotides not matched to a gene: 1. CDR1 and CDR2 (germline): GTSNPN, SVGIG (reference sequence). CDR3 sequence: CAWSGQGANSPLHF. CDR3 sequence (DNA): TGTGCCTGGAGTGGACAGGGGGCGAATTCACCCCTCCACTTT.

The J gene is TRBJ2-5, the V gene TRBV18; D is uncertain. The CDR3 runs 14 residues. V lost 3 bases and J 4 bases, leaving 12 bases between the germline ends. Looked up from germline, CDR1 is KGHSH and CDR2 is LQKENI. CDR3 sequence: CASSPGSRRETQYF. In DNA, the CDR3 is TGTGCCAGCTCACCCGGGTCGCGCAGAGAGACCCAGTACTTC.

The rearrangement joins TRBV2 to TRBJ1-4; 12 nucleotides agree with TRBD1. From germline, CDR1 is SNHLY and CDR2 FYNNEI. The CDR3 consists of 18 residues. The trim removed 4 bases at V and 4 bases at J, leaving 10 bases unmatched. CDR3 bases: TGTGCCAGCAGTGTATCCGGGACAGGGGGCATCGGTAATGAAAAACTGTTTTTT. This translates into CASSVSGTGGIGNEKLFF.

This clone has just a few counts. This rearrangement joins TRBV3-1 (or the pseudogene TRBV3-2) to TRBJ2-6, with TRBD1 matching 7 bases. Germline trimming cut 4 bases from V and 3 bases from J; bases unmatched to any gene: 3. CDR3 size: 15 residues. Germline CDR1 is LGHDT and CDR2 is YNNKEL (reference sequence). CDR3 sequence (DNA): TGTGCCAGCAGCCTACAGGGGAATGGGGCCAACGTCCTGACTTTC. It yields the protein CASSLQGNGANVLTF.

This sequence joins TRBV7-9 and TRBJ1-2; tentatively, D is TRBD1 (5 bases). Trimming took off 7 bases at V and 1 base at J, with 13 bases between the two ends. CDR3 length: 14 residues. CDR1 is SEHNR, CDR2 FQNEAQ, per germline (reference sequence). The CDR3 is CASTPGQVNYGYTF. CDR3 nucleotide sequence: TGTGCCAGCACCCCTGGACAAGTTAACTATGGCTACACCTTC.

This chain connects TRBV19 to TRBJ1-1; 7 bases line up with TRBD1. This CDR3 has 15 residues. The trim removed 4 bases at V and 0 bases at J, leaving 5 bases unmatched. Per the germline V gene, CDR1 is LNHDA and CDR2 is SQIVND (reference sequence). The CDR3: CASSTTGAMNTEAFF. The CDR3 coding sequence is TGTGCCAGTAGTACAACAGGGGCGATGAACACTGAAGCTTTCTTT.

In DNA form, the CDR3 reads TGTGCCAGCAGCTTCCACGCAGGGGGCTCTGAAGCTTTCTTT. Its translation is CASSFHAGGSEAFF. V is TRBV5-4 and J is TRBJ1-1; 8 positions agree with TRBD1. After removal of 2 bases from V and 6 bases from J, the junction contained 6 bases not matched to a gene. Looked up from germline, CDR1 is SGHNT and CDR2 is YYREEE (reference sequence). This CDR3 has 14 residues.

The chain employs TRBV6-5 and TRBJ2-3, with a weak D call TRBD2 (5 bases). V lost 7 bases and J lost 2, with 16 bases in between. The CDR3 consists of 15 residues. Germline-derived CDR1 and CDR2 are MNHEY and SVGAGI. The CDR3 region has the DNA TGTGCCAGCATTTTAAGACGGCTAGCCACAGATACGCAGTATTTT. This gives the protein CASILRRLATDTQYF.

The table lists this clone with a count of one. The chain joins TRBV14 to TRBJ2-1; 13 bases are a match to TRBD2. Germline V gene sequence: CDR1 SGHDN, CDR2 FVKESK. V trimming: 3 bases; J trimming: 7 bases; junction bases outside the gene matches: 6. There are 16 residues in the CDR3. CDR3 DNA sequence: TGTGCCAGCAGCCATACCGGACTAGCGGGAGCGAATGAGCAGTTCTTC. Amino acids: CASSHTGLAGANEQFF. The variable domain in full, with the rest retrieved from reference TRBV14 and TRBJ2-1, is EAGVTQFPSHSVIEKGQTVTLRCDPISGHDNLYWYRRVMGKEIKFLLHFVKESKQDESGMPNNRFLAERTGGTYSTLKVQPAELEDSGVYFCASSHTGLAGANEQFFGPGTRLTVL.

The CDR3 is CASSQEGFSSSGYTF. DNA of the CDR3: TGCGCCAGCAGCCAAGAGGGGTTTTCCTCTAGCGGCTACACCTTC. This chain connects TRBV4-1 to TRBJ1-2; D remains unclear. Trimming pared 0 bases from V and 8 bases from J, leaving 16 bases between. CDR3 size: 15 residues. In germline, CDR1 is MGHRA, CDR2 YSYEKL.

The CDR3 region is CASSQVDMGLPRETQYF. CDR3 in DNA: TGCGCCAGCAGCCAAGTAGACATGGGACTACCACGGGAGACCCAGTACTTC. V and J are TRBV4-1 and TRBJ2-5; 7 nucleotides match TRBD2. Per the germline V gene, CDR1 is MGHRA and CDR2 is YSYEKL. With 1 base clipped from V and 5 bases from J, the junction kept 13 bases outside the gene matches. This CDR3 spans 17 amino acids.

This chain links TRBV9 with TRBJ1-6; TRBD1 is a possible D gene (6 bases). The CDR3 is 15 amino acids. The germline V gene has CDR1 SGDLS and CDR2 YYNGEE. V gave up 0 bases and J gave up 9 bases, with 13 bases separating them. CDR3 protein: CASSVGGRGGSPLHF. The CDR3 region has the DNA TGTGCCAGCAGCGTAGGGGGGCGCGGGGGTTCACCCCTCCACTTT.

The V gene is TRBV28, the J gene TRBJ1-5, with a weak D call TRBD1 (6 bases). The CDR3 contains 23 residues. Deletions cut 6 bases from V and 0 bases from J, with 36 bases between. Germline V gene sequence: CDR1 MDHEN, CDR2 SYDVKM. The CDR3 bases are TGTGCCAGCAGCTCCGGGTTTAAAGCGGACACAGGGCTAACCGTCTATAGCAATCAGCCCCAGCATTTT. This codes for CASSSGFKADTGLTVYSNQPQHF.

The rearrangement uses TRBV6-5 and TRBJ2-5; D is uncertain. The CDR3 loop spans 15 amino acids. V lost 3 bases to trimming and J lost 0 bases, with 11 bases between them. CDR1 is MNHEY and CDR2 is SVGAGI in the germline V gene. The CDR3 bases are TGTGCCAGCAGTTATAGAACAGAATACCAAGAGACCCAGTACTTC. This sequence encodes CASSYRTEYQETQYF.

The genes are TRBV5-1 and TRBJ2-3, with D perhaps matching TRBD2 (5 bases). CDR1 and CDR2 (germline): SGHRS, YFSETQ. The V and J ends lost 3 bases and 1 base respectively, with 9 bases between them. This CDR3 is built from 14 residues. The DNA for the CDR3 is TGCGCCAGCAGCTCCGGGGTCGGCACAGATACGCAGTATTTT. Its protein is CASSSGVGTDTQYF.

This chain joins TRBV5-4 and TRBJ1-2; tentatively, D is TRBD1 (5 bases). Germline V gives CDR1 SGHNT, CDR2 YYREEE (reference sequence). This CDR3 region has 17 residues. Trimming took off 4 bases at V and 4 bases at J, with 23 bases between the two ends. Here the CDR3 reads CASSSSPGVPAVYGYTF. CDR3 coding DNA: TGTGCCAGCAGCAGTAGCCCGGGGGTTCCGGCCGTCTATGGCTACACCTTC. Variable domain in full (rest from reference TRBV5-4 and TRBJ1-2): ETGVTQSPTHLIKTRGQQVTLRCSSQSGHNTVSWYQQALGQGPQFIFQYYREEENGRGNFPPRFSGLQFPNYSSELNVNALELDDSALYLCASSSSPGVPAVYGYTFGSGTRLTVV.

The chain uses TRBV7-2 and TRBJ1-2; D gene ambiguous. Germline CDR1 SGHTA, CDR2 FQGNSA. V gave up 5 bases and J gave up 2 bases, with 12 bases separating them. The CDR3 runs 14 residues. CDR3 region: CASSPQRNNYGYTF. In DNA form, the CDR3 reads TGTGCCAGCAGCCCACAGAGAAACAACTATGGCTACACCTTC.

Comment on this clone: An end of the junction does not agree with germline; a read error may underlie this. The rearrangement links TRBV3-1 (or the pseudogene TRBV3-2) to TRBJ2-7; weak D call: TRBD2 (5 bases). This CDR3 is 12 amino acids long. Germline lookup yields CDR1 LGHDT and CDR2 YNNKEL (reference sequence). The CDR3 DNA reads TGTGCCAGCAGCCAATATAAGGAGGATCTGGACTTC. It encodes CASSQYKEDLDF.

This CDR3 is CASNSPNEQFF. The CDR3 region has the DNA TGTGCCAGCAACTCCCCAAATGAGCAGTTCTTC. This chain connects TRBV5-4 to TRBJ2-1; D unresolved. Trimming took off 6 bases at V and 7 bases at J, with 8 bases between the two ends. CDR3 size: 11 residues. Germline V gene sequence: CDR1 SGHNT, CDR2 YYREEE (reference sequence). Using reference TRBV5-4 and TRBJ2-1 for the parts outside the CDR3, the full variable domain is ETGVTQSPTHLIKTRGQQVTLRCSSQSGHNTVSWYQQALGQGPQFIFQYYREEENGRGNFPPRFSGLQFPNYSSELNVNALELDDSALYLCASNSPNEQFFGPGTRLTVL.

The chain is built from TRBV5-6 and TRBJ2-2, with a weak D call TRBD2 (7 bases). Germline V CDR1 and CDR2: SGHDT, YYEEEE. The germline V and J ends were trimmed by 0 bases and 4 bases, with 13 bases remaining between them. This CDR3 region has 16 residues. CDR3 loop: CASSLAGGRTTGELFF. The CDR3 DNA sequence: TGTGCCAGCAGCTTGGCCGGGGGGCGTACCACCGGGGAGCTGTTTTTT.

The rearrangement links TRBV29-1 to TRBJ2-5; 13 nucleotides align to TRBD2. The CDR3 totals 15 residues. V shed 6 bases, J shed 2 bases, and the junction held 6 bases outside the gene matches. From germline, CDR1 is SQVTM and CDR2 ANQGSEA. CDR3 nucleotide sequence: TGCAGCGTCGACGGGACTAGCGGGGTACAAGAGACCCAGTACTTC. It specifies CSVDGTSGVQETQYF. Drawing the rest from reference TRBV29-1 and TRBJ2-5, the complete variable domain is SAVISQKPSRDICQRGTSLTIQCQVDSQVTMMFWYRQQPGQSLTLIATANQGSEATYESGFVIDKFPISRPNLTFSTLTVSNMSPEDSSIYLCSVDGTSGVQETQYFGPGTRLLVL.